This is a list of T cell receptor beta chains from one sample in a study of T cells in Graves' hyperthyroidism and ophthalmopathy. TCRdb passed the multiplex PCR reads through MiXCR, listing each CDR3 protein once. Of fewer than 350,000 distinct CDR3 sequences detected, 15% to 20% appear once; the ten largest clones hold roughly 15%. The source material was blood. These receptors were taken from a middle-aged woman with Graves' ophthalmopathy. The CDR3 runs from the conserved cysteine through the conserved F or W. The D gene is left open where the match is weak. Part of the rows lack a size; the others show once, few, many or a class for expanded clones.

D gene,V gene,clone size,J gene,CDR3 protein,CDR3 DNA
.,TRBV4-1,many,TRBJ1-6,CASSQGSGGNNSPLHF,TGCGCCAGCAGCCAAGGGAGCGGGGGAAATAATTCACCCCTCCACTTT
TRBD1,TRBV27,many,TRBJ2-7,CASSYSRGRVEEQYF,TGTGCCAGCAGTTACTCCAGGGGGCGAGTGGAGGAGCAGTACTTC
TRBD1,TRBV12-3/TRBV12-4,.,TRBJ1-2,CASSLGTGGWGYTF,TGTGCCAGCAGTTTAGGGACAGGGGGCTGGGGCTACACCTTC
.,TRBV20-1,.,TRBJ2-7,CSASLAGYYEQYF,TGCAGTGCTAGCCTGGCAGGGTACTACGAGCAGTACTTC
TRBD2,TRBV14,.,TRBJ2-7,CASTHVRLAGIVSLRAYEQYF,TGTGCCAGCACCCACGTCAGACTAGCGGGAATAGTCTCCCTTCGCGCCTACGAGCAGTACTTC
.,TRBV12-3/TRBV12-4,many,TRBJ2-5,CASSFLGAPTGTQYF,TGTGCCAGCAGTTTTTTGGGGGCCCCAACGGGGACCCAGTACTTC
.,TRBV6-1,many,TRBJ1-2,CASSAGRSRTYGYTF,TGTGCCAGCAGTGCCGGCAGGTCAAGAACTTATGGCTACACCTTC
.,TRBV2,many,TRBJ1-5,CASKQVWIPDQPQHF,TGTGCCAGCAAACAGGTTTGGATCCCCGATCAGCCCCAGCATTTT
TRBD1,TRBV5-1,.,TRBJ2-7,CASSPNDGTGSEQYF,TGCGCCAGCAGCCCAAACGACGGGACAGGGAGCGAGCAGTACTTC
.,TRBV28,few,TRBJ2-7,CASSLLEQGYEQYF,TGTGCCAGCAGCCTCTTGGAACAGGGCTACGAGCAGTACTTC
.,TRBV6-1,many,TRBJ2-5,CASSDLGFMETQYF,TGTGCCAGCAGCGACCTAGGGTTCATGGAGACCCAGTACTTC
.,TRBV11-2,many,TRBJ2-2,CASSTRAIITGELFF,TGTGCCAGCAGCACAAGGGCCATAATCACCGGGGAGCTGTTTTTT
TRBD1,TRBV27,many,TRBJ2-7,CASSPNEGQVAYEQYF,TGTGCCAGCAGTCCAAATGAGGGACAGGTTGCCTACGAGCAGTACTTC
.,TRBV12-3/TRBV12-4,.,TRBJ1-1,CASSLSSGDTEAFF,TGTGCCAGCAGTTTAAGTTCAGGGGATACTGAAGCTTTCTTT
TRBD2,TRBV5-1,many,TRBJ2-1,CASSLGPAGGYNEQFF,TGCGCCAGCAGCTTGGGCCCGGCGGGAGGGTACAATGAGCAGTTCTTC
TRBD1,TRBV24-1,many,TRBJ1-5,CATSDQRQGINQPQHF,TGTGCCACCAGTGATCAGAGACAGGGGATCAATCAGCCCCAGCATTTT
.,TRBV4-1,many,TRBJ2-2,CASSPDEGAYSGELFF,TGCGCCAGCAGCCCAGACGAGGGAGCTTATTCCGGGGAGCTGTTTTTT
.,TRBV28,many,TRBJ2-7,CASSHQVFTSSYEQYF,TGTGCCAGCAGCCATCAGGTCTTTACCAGCTCCTACGAGCAGTACTTC
.,TRBV7-2,many,TRBJ2-5,CASSLMGGETQYF,TGTGCCAGCAGCTTAATGGGAGGAGAGACCCAGTACTTC
.,TRBV5-5,many,TRBJ2-7,CASSLLSEYEQYF,TGTGCCAGCAGCTTGTTGTCTGAGTACGAGCAGTACTTC
.,TRBV28,many,TRBJ2-7,CASSLYSGETHEQYF,TGTGCCAGCAGTCTCTATTCAGGGGAAACCCACGAGCAGTACTTC
TRBD1,TRBV4-3,many,TRBJ1-1,CASSQGIISGQRHLEAFF,TGCGCCAGCAGCCAAGGTATTATTTCGGGACAGAGACATCTGGAAGCTTTCTTT